In its sample, the clone carrying this TCR beta chain was seen many times. Its antigen is still unknown. Clinical symptoms, serum thyroxine, TRAb, thyroid ultrasound and orbital computed tomography established diagnosis. About 10 ml of fresh peripheral blood supplied the PBMCs. Amplification targeted TCR beta CDR3 regions from RNA transcripts. First-round RT-PCR with HTBI primers amplified the TCR CDR3 region. Using its own MiXCR run on the multiplex PCR reads, TCRdb lists one record per CDR3 protein. Here the sample spans around 530,000 distinct CDR3 sequences, 17% being singletons. This sample stems from a study of T cells in Graves' hyperthyroidism and ophthalmopathy. Findings and limits, study-wide: Blood held most thyroid clonotypes expanded above 0.001 frequency. The model predicted ophthalmopathy a median approximately six months before onset.

Germline V CDR1 and CDR2: SGHAT, FQNNGV. Trimming pared 4 bases from V and 1 base from J, leaving 11 bases between. CDR3 length: 14 residues. This chain connects TRBV11-2 to TRBJ2-7, with a tentative D call TRBD1 (6 bases). The specimen was blood. This clonotype was sampled from a woman under 30 with Graves' ophthalmopathy. CDR3 DNA sequence: TGTGCCAGCAGCTCCACCAGGGGTTCCTACGAGCAGTACTTC. Amino acids: CASSSTRGSYEQYF.